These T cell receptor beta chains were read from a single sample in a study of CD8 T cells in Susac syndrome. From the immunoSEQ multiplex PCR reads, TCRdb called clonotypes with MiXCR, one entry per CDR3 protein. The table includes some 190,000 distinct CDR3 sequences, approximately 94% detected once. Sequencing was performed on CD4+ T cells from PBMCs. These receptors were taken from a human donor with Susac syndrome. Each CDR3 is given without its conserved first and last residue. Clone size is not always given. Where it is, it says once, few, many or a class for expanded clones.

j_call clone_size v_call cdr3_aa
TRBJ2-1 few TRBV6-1 ASSPQQGLGNEQF
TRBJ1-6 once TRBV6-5 AAYKGEESPLH
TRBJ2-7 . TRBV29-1 SARSEDSYEQY
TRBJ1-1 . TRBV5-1 ASSTQTGGNTEAF
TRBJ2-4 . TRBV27 ASSSWMGQGEYIQY
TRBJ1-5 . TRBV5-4 ASSPAEGGQPQH
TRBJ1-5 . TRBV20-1 SARWGENQPQH
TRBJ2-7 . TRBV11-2 ASSLGTLTGGNSYEQY
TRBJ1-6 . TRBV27 ASSFLSGDSPLH
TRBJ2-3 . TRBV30 AWRHRADTQY
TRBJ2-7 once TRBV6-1 ASRPIDTGPKYEQY
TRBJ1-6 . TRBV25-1 ASSGDRLKALH
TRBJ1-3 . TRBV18 ASSPASGPDGNTIY
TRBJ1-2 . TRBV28 ASSLSQGGGGYT
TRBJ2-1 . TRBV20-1 SARENSHHGNEQF